This TCR beta chain was recovered during a study of blood T cell repertoires in COVID-19. Study overall: Samples representing acute and convalescent COVID-19 were sourced from the United States, Italy and Spain. In each case, the material was cDNA or gDNA derived from T cells, B-cell-depleted T cells, or PBMCs.

Germline V CDR1 and CDR2: KGHDR, SFDVKD. With V trimmed by 4 bases and J by 1 base, 3 bases remained unmatched. The CDR3 covers 15 residues. Original data processing: Estimated nucleated cell counts came from reference gene primer amplification. Data came from immunoSEQ multiplex PCR; TCRdb stores just in-frame clones and leaves some out. V and J calls plus clone size are reproduced from that table; the DNA served to infer D and trimming. The data show roughly 63,000 clones, about 74% seen once. This chain joins TRBV24-1 and TRBJ1-5; TRBD1 matches 7 bases. The sequence was obtained from a woman of 80 years or more with acute or convalescent COVID-19. What was sequenced was peripheral blood. CDR3 DNA: TGTGCCACCAGTGAGTCAGGGGGAAGCAATCAGCCCCAGCATTTT. Translating gives CATSESGGSNQPQHF.